The clone carrying this T cell receptor beta chain has only a few counts. What it binds is unknown. The data stem from a study of T cells in Graves' hyperthyroidism and ophthalmopathy. Points from the study as a whole: Median prediction lead before ophthalmopathy onset was about 6.5 months with the model. The authors' 13 V-J model separated ophthalmopathy from stable hyperthyroidism.

The germline gives CDR1 MNHNS, CDR2 SASEGT. The CDR3 is 16 amino acids. With V trimmed by 4 bases and J by 0 bases, 3 bases remained unmatched. Authors of the study amplified TCR beta CDR3 regions from RNA transcripts. The HTBI primer set was used in a first-round RT-PCR of the TCR CDR3. TCRdb independently ran MiXCR on the multiplex PCR reads; one entry per CDR3 protein. The table shows hundreds of thousands of distinct CDR3 sequences, with about 20% occurring only once. It was 8 to 10 ml of fresh peripheral blood that supplied the PBMCs. Input material: blood. The clonotype was recovered from a man in his thirties or forties with Graves' ophthalmopathy. V gene TRBV6-1 combines with J gene TRBJ2-2; 9 bases map to TRBD2. CDR3 in DNA: TGTGCCAGCAGTGCCAGACTAGCGGCGAACACCGGGGAGCTGTTTTTT. Translating it yields CASSARLAANTGELFF.